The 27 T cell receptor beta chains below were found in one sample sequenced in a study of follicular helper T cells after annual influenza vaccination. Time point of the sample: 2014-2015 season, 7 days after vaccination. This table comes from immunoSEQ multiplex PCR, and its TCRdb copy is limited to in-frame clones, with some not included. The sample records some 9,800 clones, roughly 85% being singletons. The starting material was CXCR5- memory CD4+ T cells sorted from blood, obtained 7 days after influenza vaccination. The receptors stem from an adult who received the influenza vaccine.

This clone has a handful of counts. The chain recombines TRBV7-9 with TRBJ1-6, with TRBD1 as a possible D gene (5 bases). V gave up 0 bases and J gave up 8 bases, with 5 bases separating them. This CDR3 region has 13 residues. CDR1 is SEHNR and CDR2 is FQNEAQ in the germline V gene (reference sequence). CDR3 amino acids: CASSLAGDSPLHF. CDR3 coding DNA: TGTGCCAGCAGCTTAGCGGGGGATTCACCCCTCCACTTT.

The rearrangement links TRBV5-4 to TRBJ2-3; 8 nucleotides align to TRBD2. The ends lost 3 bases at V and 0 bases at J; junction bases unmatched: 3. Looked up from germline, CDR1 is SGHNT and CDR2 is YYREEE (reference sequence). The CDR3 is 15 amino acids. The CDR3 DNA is TGTGCCAGCAGCTCCGGGGGGGCGAGCACAGATACGCAGTATTTT. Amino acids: CASSSGGASTDTQYF.

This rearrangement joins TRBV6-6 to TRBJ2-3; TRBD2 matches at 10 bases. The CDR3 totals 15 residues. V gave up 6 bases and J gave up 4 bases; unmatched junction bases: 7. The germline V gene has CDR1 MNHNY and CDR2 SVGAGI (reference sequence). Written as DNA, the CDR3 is TGTGCCAGCAGCTTAGCGGGGGGTGCCTCAGATACGCAGTATTTT. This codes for CASSLAGGASDTQYF.

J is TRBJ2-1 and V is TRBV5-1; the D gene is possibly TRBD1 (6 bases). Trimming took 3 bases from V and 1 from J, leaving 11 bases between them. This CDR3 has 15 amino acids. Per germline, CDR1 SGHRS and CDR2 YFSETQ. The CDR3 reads CASSSGDGSYNEQFF. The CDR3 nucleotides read TGCGCCAGCAGCTCAGGGGACGGATCCTACAATGAGCAGTTCTTC.

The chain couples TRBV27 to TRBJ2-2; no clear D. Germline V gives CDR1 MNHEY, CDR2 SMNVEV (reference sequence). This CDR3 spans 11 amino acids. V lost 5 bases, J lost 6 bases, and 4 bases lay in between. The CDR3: CASSPSGELFF. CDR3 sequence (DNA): TGTGCCAGCAGTCCCTCCGGGGAGCTGTTTTTT.

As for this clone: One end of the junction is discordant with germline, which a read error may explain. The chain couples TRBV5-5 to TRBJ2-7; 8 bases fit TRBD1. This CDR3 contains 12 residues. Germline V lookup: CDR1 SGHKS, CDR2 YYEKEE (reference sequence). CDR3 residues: CASSIRTGITSF. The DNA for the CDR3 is TGTGCCAGCAGCATCCGGACAGGGATTACCTCATTC.

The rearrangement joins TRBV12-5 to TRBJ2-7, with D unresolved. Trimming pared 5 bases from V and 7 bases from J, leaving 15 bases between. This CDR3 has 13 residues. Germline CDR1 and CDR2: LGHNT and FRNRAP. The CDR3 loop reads CASGLNSRSEQYF. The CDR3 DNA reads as TGTGCTAGTGGTCTGAATTCCCGGTCAGAGCAGTACTTC.

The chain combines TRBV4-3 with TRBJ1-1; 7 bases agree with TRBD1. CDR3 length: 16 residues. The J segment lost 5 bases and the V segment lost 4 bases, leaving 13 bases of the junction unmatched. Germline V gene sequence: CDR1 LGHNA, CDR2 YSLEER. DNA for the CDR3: TGCGCCAGCAGCCGTCAACTGGACAGGCCGGGAACTGAAGCTTTCTTT. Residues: CASSRQLDRPGTEAFF.

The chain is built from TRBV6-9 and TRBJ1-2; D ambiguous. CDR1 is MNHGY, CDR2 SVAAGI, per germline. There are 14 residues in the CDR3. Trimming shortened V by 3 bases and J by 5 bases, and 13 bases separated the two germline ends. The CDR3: CASSYSAGIYGYTF. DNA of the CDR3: TGTGCCAGCAGTTACTCAGCGGGGATTTATGGCTACACCTTC.

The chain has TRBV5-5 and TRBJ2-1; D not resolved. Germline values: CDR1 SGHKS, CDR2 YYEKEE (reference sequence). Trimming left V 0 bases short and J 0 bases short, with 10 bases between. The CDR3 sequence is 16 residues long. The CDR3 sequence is CASSLGIPSSYNEQFF. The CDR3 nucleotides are TGTGCCAGCAGCTTGGGGATCCCGAGCTCCTACAATGAGCAGTTCTTC.

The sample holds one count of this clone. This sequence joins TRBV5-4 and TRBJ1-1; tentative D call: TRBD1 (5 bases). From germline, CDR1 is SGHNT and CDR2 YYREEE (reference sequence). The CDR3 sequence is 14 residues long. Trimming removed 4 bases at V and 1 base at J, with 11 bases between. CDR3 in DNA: TGTGCCAGCAGCCCCCGTGGGGGGAACACTGAAGCTTTCTTT. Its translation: CASSPRGGNTEAFF.

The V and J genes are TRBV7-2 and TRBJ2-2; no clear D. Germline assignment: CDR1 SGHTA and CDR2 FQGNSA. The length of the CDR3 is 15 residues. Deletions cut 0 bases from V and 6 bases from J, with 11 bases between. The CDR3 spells CASSLAMLKPGELFF. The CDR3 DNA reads TGTGCCAGCAGCTTAGCTATGCTTAAGCCCGGGGAGCTGTTTTTT.

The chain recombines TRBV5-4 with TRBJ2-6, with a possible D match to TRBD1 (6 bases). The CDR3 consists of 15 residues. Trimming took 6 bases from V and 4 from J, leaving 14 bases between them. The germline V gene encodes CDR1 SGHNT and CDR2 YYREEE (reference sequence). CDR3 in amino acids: CASTNRAGGANVLTF. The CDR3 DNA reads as TGTGCCAGCACCAACAGGGCTGGCGGGGCCAACGTCCTGACTTTC.

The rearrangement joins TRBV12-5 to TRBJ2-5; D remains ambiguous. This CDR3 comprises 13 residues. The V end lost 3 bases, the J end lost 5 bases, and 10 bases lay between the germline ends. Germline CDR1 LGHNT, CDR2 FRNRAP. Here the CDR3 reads CASGLSFVETQYF. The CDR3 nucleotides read TGTGCTAGTGGTTTAAGTTTTGTGGAGACCCAGTACTTC.

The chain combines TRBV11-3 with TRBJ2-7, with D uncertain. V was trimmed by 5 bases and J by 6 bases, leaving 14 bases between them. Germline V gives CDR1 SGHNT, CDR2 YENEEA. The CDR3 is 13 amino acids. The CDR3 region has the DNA TGTGCCAGCAGCCGACCTCCTAGAGGCGAGCAGTACTTC. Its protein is CASSRPPRGEQYF.

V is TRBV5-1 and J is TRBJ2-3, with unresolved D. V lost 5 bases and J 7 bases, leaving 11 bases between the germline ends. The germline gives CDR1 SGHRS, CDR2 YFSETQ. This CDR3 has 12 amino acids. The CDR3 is CASRVAAHTQYF. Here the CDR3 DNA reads TGCGCCAGCAGGGTCGCCGCGCATACGCAGTATTTT.

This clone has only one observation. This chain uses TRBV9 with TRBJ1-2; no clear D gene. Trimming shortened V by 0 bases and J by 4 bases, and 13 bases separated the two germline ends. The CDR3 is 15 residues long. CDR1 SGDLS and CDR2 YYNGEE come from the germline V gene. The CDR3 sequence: CASSVGTAGFYGYTF. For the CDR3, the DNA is TGTGCCAGCAGCGTAGGGACCGCAGGATTCTATGGCTACACCTTC.

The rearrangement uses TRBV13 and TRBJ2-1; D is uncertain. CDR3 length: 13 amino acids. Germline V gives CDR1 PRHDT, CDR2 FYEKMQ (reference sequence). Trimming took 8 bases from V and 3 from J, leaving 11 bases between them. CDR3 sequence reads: CASGTWDYNEQFF. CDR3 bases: TGTGCCAGCGGAACATGGGACTACAATGAGCAGTTCTTC.

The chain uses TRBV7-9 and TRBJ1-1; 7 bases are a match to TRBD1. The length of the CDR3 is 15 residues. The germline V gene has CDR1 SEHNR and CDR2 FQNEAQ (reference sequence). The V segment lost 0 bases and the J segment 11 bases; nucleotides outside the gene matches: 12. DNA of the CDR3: TGTGCCAGCAGCTTAGCCCCCCCAGGGCAGGGGGAGGCTTTCTTT. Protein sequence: CASSLAPPGQGEAFF.

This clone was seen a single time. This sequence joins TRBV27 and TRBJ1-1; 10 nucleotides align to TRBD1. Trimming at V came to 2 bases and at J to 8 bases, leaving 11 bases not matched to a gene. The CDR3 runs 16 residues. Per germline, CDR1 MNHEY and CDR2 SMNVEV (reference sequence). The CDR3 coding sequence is TGTGCCAGCAGTTTAAGTGACAGGGGGCCGGGGGAGGAAGCTTTCTTT. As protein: CASSLSDRGPGEEAFF.

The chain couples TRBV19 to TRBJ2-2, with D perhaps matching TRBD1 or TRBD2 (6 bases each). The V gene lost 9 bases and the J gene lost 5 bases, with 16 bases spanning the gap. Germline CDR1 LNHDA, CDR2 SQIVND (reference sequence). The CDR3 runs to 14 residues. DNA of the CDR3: TGTGCCAGCCGTCCGGGGGCCGAAACCGGGGAGCTGTTTTTT. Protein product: CASRPGAETGELFF.

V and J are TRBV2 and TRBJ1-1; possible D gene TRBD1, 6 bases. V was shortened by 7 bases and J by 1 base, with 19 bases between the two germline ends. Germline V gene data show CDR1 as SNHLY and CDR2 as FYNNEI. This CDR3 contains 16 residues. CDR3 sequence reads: CASNGRQASRNTEAFF. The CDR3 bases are TGTGCCAGCAACGGGCGACAGGCCTCTAGGAACACTGAAGCTTTCTTT. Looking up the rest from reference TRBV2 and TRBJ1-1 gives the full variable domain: EPEVTQTPSHQVTQMGQEVILRCVPISNHLYFYWYRQILGQKVEFLVSFYNNEISEKSEIFDDQFSVERPDGSNFTLKIRSTKLEDSAMYFCASNGRQASRNTEAFFGQGTRLTVV.

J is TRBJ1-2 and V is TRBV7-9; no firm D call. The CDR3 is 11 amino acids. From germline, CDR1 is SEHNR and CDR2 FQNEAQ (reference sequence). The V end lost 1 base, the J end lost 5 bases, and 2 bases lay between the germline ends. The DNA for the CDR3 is TGTGCCAGCAGCTTAGTTTATGGCTACACCTTC. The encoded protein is CASSLVYGYTF. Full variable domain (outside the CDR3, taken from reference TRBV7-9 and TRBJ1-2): DTGVSQNPRHKITKRGQNVTFRCDPISEHNRLYWYRQTLGQGPEFLTYFQNEAQLEKSRLLSDRFSAERPKGSFSTLEIQRTEQGDSAMYLCASSLVYGYTFGSGTRLTVV.

The CDR3 reads CASSTPRGEAYEQYF. CDR3 in DNA: TGTGCCAGCAGCACCCCCCGCGGGGAGGCCTACGAGCAGTACTTC. V gene TRBV7-2 combines with J gene TRBJ2-7, with D perhaps matching TRBD2 (6 bases). Deletions cut 5 bases from V and 2 bases from J, with 16 bases between. In germline, CDR1 is SGHTA, CDR2 FQGNSA. This CDR3 region has 15 residues.

CDR3 sequence reads: CASTRSSSSYEQYF. CDR3 DNA sequence: TGTGCCAGCACCCGGAGCAGTAGCTCCTACGAGCAGTACTTC. The chain employs TRBV27 and TRBJ2-7; D remains unclear. The CDR3 extends over 14 amino acids. V lost 7 bases and J lost 0, with 13 bases in between. In germline, CDR1 is MNHEY, CDR2 SMNVEV (reference sequence).

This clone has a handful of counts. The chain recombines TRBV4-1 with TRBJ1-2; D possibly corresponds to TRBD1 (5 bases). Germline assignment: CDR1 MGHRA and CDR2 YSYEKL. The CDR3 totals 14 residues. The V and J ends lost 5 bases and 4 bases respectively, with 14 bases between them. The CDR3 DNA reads TGCGCCAGCAGCTCGCCGGGACGGAGCTATGGCTACACCTTC. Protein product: CASSSPGRSYGYTF.

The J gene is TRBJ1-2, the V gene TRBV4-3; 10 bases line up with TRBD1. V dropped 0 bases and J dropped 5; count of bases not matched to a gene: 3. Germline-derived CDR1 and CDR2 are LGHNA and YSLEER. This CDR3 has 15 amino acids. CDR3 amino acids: CASSQDRGQGYGYTF. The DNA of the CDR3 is TGCGCCAGCAGCCAAGATAGGGGACAGGGGTATGGCTACACCTTC.